The rows below give T cell receptor beta chains drawn from one sample of a study of PD-L1 blockade in urothelial cancer. Method: immunoSEQ multiplex PCR; TCRdb's copy keeps in-frame clones and lacks some. The sample carries 35,000 to 50,000 clones, around 89% recorded once. Sequences were derived from PBMCs, sampled around atezolizumab (anti-PD-L1) treatment. Receptors were obtained from a woman aged 60 to 75 with urothelial cancer. The CDR3 runs from the conserved cysteine through the conserved F or W. The D gene is left open where the match is weak. Expanded clones get a size class; other rows say once, few or many, or leave the size out.

j_gene	abundance	v_gene	d_gene	CDR3aa	CDR3nt
TRBJ2-6	NA	TRBV9	TRBD1	CASSAGQGSGANVLTF	TGTGCCAGCAGCGCCGGACAGGGCTCTGGGGCCAACGTCCTGACTTTC
TRBJ2-3	NA	TRBV10-3	TRBD2	CAIKQDVVAGEDTQYF	TGTGCCATCAAGCAGGACGTGGTAGCGGGAGAAGATACGCAGTATTTT
TRBJ2-1	NA	TRBV7-2	TRBD1	CASSPTGGRNEQFF	TGTGCCAGCAGTCCTACAGGGGGTCGCAATGAGCAGTTCTTC
TRBJ2-4	few	TRBV5-6	NA	CASTSPEEADIQYF	TGTGCCAGCACTTCCCCAGAGGAAGCGGACATTCAGTACTTC
TRBJ2-6	NA	TRBV13	TRBD2	CASSLRLAGLSGANVLTF	TGTGCCAGCAGCTTAAGACTAGCGGGACTCTCTGGGGCCAACGTCCTGACTTTC
TRBJ2-1	NA	TRBV6-5	NA	CASSYSHAGAEQFF	TGTGCCAGCAGTTACTCGCATGCGGGGGCTGAGCAGTTCTTC
TRBJ1-1	NA	TRBV7-9	NA	CASSATGGEAFF	TGTGCCAGCAGCGCAACGGGGGGTGAAGCTTTCTTT
TRBJ1-1	NA	TRBV7-9	TRBD1	CASSLIDRATEAFF	TGTGCCAGCAGCTTGATAGACAGGGCCACTGAAGCTTTCTTT
TRBJ1-1	NA	TRBV20-1	NA	CSARTDTEAFF	TGCAGTGCTCGGACAGACACTGAAGCTTTCTTT
TRBJ2-1	NA	TRBV9	TRBD2	CASSAPQRDVNNEQFF	TGTGCCAGCAGCGCGCCTCAGCGGGATGTTAACAATGAGCAGTTCTTC
TRBJ2-2	NA	TRBV29-1	TRBD2	CSAVPLAGGQGTGELFF	TGCAGCGCCGTACCACTAGCGGGAGGGCAGGGTACCGGGGAGCTGTTTTTT
TRBJ1-1	NA	TRBV9	NA	CASSVEGWAGDTEAFF	TGTGCCAGCAGCGTAGAGGGGTGGGCAGGGGACACTGAAGCTTTCTTT
TRBJ2-5	NA	TRBV5-4	NA	CASSTRTQETQYF	TGTGCCAGCAGCACCAGAACCCAAGAGACCCAGTACTTC
TRBJ2-2	NA	TRBV5-1	NA	CASSGADSIMNTGELFF	TGCGCCAGCAGCGGCGCCGACTCGATTATGAACACCGGGGAGCTGTTTTTT
TRBJ2-7	NA	TRBV11-2	TRBD1	CASSLLPLTGMGYEQYF	TGTGCCAGCAGCTTACTCCCCTTGACAGGGATGGGATACGAGCAGTACTTC
TRBJ1-4	NA	TRBV6-1	NA	CASSALRSNEKLFF	TGTGCCAGCAGTGCCCTACGCTCGAATGAAAAACTGTTTTTT
TRBJ2-7	NA	TRBV18	NA	CASSPRVRTSPSSYEQYF	TGTGCCAGCTCACCACGGGTCAGAACTAGCCCGAGCTCCTACGAGCAGTACTTC
TRBJ1-5	NA	TRBV28	TRBD1	CATDRGSAYSNQPQHF	TGTGCCACCGACAGGGGATCGGCATATAGCAATCAGCCCCAGCATTTT
TRBJ2-7	NA	TRBV27	TRBD2	CASSLGPAGGHYEQYF	TGTGCCAGCAGTTTAGGTCCAGCGGGAGGGCACTACGAGCAGTACTTC
TRBJ2-7	NA	TRBV19	TRBD1	CASSMGTGVYEQYF	TGTGCCAGTAGTATGGGGACAGGCGTCTACGAGCAGTACTTC